This T cell receptor (beta chain) came from a study of T-cell reconstitution after alpha-beta-depleted transplantation in children. Whole-study results and caveats: One year post-transplant, T-cell counts and diversity were largely derived from T cells produced anew. About two months after transplant, alpha-beta T cells reportedly came from several hundred expanded graft clones. Recipient T cells and thymic progenitors that survived gave rise to the high TCRbeta diversity observed at day 60 in some patients.

Preparing the TCRbeta library involved the use of unique molecular identifiers. TCRdb re-called the PCR reads through MiXCR, storing one row per CDR3 protein. The sample consists of 7,900 or so distinct CDR3 sequences, around 30% of them appearing once. After removal of 1 base from V and 7 bases from J, the junction contained 3 bases not matched to a gene. The CDR3 loop spans 14 amino acids. Per the germline V gene, CDR1 is LGHNA and CDR2 is YNFKEQ. By proportion, this clonotype is medium-sized. No antigen is known for it. The starting material was peripheral blood, obtained 60 days after TCRalphabeta/CD19-depleted stem cell transplant. The receptor comes from a boy in the first two years of life who had a stem cell transplant for SCID, so the T cells may come from the graft donor. The V call is TRBV4-2, the J call TRBJ2-4; 8 positions agree with TRBD1. CDR3 in DNA: TGTGCCAGCAGCCAAGGGACAGGGTGGAACATTCAGTACTTC. Encoded protein: CASSQGTGWNIQYF.